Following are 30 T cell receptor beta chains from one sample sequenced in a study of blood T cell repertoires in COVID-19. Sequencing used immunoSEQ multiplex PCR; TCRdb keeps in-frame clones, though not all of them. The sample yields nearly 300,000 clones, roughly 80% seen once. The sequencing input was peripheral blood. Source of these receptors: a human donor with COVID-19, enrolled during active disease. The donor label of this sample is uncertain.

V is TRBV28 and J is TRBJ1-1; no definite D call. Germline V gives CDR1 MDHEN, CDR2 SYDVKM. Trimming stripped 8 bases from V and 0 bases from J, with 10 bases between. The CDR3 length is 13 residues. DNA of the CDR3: TGTGCCAGCGAAGCTTCCATGAACACTGAAGCTTTCTTT. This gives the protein CASEASMNTEAFF.

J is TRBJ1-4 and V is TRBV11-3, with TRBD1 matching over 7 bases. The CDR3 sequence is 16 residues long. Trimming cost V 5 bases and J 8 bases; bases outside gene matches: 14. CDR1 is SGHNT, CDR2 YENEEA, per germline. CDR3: CASSRDTMTGTEKLFF. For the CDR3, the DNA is TGTGCCAGCAGCCGCGATACAATGACAGGGACAGAAAAACTGTTTTTT.

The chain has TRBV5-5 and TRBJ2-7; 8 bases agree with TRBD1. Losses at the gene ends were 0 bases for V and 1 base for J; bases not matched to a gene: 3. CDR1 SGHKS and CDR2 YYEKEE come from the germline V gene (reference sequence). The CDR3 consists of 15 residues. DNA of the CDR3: TGTGCCAGCAGCTTGGCCAACAGGGGGTCCTACGAGCAGTACTTC. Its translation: CASSLANRGSYEQYF.

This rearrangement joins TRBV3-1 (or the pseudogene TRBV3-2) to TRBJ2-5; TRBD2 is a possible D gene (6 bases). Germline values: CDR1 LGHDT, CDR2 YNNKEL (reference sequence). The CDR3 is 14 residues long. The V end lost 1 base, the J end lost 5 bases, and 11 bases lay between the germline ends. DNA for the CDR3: TGTGCCAGCAGCCAAGCGGGAGAGGGGGAGACCCAGTACTTC. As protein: CASSQAGEGETQYF.

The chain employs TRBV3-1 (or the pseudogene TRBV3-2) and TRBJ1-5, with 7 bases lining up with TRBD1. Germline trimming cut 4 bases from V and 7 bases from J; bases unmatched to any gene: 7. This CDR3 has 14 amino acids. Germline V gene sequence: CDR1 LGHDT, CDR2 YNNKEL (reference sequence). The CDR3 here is CASSLGTDQQPQHF. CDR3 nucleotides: TGTGCCAGCAGCCTGGGGACAGATCAACAGCCCCAGCATTTT.

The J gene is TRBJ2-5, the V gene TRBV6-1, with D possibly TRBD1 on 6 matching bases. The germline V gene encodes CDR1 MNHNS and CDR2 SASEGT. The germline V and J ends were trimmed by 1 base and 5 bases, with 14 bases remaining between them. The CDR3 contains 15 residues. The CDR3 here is CASSEGGTIGETQYF. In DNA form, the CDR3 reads TGTGCCAGCAGTGAAGGGGGGACAATCGGTGAGACCCAGTACTTC.

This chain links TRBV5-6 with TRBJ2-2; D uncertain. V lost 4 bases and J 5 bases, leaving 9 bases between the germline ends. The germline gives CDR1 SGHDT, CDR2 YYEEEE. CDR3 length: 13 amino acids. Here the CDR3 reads CASSPGVTGELFF. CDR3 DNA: TGTGCCAGCAGCCCCGGAGTAACCGGGGAGCTGTTTTTT. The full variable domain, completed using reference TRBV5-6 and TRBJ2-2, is DAGVTQSPTHLIKTRGQQVTLRCSPKSGHDTVSWYQQALGQGPQFIFQYYEEEERQRGNFPDRFSGHQFPNYSSELNVNALLLGDSALYLCASSPGVTGELFFGEGSRLTVL.

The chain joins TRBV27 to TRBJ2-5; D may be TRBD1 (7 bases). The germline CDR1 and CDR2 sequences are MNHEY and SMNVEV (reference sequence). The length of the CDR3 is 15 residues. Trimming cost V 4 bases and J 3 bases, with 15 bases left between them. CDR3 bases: TGTGCCAGCAGTTCCTATCAGGGGGGCGAAGAGACCCAGTACTTC. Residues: CASSSYQGGEETQYF.

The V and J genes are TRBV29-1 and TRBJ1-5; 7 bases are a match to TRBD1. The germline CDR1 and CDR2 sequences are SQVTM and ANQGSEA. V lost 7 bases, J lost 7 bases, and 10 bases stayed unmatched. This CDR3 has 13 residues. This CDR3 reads CSAGDRVNQPQHF. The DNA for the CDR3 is TGCAGCGCAGGAGACAGGGTCAACCAGCCCCAGCATTTT.

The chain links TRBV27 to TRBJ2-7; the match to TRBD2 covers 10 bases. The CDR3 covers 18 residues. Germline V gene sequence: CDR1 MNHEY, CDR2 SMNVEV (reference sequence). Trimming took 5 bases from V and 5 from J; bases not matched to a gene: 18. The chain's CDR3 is CASSPQAFRVAGGHEQYF. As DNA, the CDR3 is TGTGCCAGCAGTCCCCAGGCCTTCAGGGTAGCGGGGGGTCACGAGCAGTACTTC.

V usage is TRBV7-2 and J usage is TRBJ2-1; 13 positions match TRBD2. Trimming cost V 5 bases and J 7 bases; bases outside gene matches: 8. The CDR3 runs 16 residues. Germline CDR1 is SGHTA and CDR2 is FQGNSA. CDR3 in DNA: TGTGCCAGCAGCGGCACTAGCGGGAGGGCCAAAAATGAGCAGTTCTTC. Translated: CASSGTSGRAKNEQFF.

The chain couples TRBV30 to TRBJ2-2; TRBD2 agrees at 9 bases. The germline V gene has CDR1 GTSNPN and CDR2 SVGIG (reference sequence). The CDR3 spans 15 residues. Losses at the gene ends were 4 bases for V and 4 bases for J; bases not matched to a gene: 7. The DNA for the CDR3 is TGTGCCTGGACCCCCACTAGCGGGTTCACCGGGGAGCTGTTTTTT. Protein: CAWTPTSGFTGELFF.

In DNA form, the CDR3 reads TGCGCCAGCAGCTTGGGCAGTTGGAATTCACCCCTCCACTTT. It yields the protein CASSLGSWNSPLHF. This sequence joins TRBV5-1 and TRBJ1-6; D call uncertain. CDR3 length: 14 amino acids. Trimming left V 0 bases short and J 7 bases short, with 8 bases between. CDR1 and CDR2 (germline): SGHRS, YFSETQ.

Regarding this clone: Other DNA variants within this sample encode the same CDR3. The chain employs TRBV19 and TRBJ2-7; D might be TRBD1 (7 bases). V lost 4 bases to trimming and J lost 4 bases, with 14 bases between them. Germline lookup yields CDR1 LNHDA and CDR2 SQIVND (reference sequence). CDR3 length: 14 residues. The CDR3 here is CASSTRQGGYEQYF. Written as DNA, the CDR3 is TGTGCCAGTAGTACCAGACAGGGAGGTTACGAGCAGTACTTC.

In nucleotides, the CDR3 is TGTGCCACCAGCAGAGATCTCCCGGGACAGACCTCTTACTATGGCTACACCTTC. Protein product: CATSRDLPGQTSYYGYTF. The chain recombines TRBV15 with TRBJ1-2; 7 positions match TRBD1. V lost 0 bases to trimming and J lost 3 bases; unmatched junction nucleotides: 13. The CDR3 is 18 amino acids. Germline CDR1 is LNHNV and CDR2 is YYDKDF (reference sequence). The full variable domain, its missing parts supplied by reference TRBV15 and TRBJ1-2, is DAMVIQNPRYQVTQFGKPVTLSCSQTLNHNVMYWYQQKSSQAPKLLFHYYDKDFNNEADTPDNFQSRRPNTSFCFLDIRSPGLGDTAMYLCATSRDLPGQTSYYGYTFGSGTRLTVV.

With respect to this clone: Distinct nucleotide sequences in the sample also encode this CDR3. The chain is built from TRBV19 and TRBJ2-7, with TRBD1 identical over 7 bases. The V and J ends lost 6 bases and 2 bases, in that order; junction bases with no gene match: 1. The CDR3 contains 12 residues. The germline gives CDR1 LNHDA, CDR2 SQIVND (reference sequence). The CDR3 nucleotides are TGTGCCAGTAGCCAGGGGGCCTACGAGCAGTACTTC. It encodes CASSQGAYEQYF.

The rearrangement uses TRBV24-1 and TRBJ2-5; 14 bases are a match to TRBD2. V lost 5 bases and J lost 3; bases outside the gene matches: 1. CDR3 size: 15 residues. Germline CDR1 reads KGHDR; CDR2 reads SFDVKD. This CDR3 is CATSAGLAGEETQYF. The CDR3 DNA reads TGTGCCACCAGTGCGGGACTAGCGGGAGAAGAGACCCAGTACTTC.

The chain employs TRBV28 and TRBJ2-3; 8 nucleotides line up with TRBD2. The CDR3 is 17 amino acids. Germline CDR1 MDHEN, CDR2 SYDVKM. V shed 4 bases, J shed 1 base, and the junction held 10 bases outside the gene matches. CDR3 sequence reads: CASSSPRGGTRTDTQYF. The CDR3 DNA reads TGTGCCAGCAGTTCCCCCCGGGGGGGTACACGCACAGATACGCAGTATTTT. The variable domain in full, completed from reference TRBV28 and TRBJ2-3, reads DVKVTQSSRYLVKRTGEKVFLECVQDMDHENMFWYRQDPGLGLRLIYFSYDVKMKEKGDIPEGYSVSREKKERFSLILESASTNQTSMYLCASSSPRGGTRTDTQYFGPGTRLTVL.

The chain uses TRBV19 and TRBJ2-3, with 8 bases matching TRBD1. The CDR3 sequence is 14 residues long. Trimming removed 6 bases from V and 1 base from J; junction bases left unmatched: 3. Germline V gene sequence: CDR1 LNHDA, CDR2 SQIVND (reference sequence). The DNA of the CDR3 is TGTGCCAGTAGGGACAGGGCGGGCACAGATACGCAGTATTTT. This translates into CASRDRAGTDTQYF.

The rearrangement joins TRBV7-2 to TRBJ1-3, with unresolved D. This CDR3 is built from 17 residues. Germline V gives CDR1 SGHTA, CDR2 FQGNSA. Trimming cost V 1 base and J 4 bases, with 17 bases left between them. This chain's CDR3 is CASSLVPPGIAGNTIYF. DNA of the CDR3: TGTGCCAGCAGCTTAGTTCCCCCGGGGATTGCGGGAAACACCATATATTTT. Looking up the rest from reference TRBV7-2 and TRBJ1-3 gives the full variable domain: GAGVSQSPSNKVTEKGKDVELRCDPISGHTALYWYRQSLGQGLEFLIYFQGNSAPDKSGLPSDRFSAERTGGSVSTLTIQRTQQEDSAVYLCASSLVPPGIAGNTIYFGEGSWLTVV.

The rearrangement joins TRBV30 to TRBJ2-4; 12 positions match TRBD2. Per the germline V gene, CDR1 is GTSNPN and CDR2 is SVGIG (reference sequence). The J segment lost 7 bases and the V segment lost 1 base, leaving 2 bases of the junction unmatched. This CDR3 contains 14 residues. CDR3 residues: CAWSATSGRNIQYF. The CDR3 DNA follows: TGTGCCTGGAGTGCTACTAGCGGGAGGAACATTCAGTACTTC. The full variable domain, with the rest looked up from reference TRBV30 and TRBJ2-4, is SQTIHQWPATLVQPVGSPLSLECTVEGTSNPNLYWYRQAAGRGLQLLFYSVGIGQISSEVPQNLSASRPQDRQFILSSKKLLLSDSGFYLCAWSATSGRNIQYFGAGTRLSVL.

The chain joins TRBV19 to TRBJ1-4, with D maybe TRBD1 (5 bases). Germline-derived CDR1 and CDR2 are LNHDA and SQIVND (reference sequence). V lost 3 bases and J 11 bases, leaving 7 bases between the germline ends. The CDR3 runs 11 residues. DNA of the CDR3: TGTGCCAGTAGTATCCCAGGGAAACTGTTTTTT. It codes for CASSIPGKLFF.

The CDR3 coding sequence is TGTGCCAGCAGTTACACATCACCGGGACAGAACACTGAAGCTTTCTTT. Amino acid sequence: CASSYTSPGQNTEAFF. The chain employs TRBV6-5 and TRBJ1-1; tentative D call: TRBD1 (6 bases). V lost 2 bases and J lost 1, with 14 bases in between. Germline V gene lookup returns CDR1 MNHEY and CDR2 SVGAGI. This CDR3 comprises 16 residues.

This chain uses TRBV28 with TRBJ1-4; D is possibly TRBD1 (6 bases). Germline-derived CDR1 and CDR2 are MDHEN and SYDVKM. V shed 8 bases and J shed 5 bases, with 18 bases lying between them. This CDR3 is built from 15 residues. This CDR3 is CASRPSGTSNEKLFF. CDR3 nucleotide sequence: TGTGCCAGCCGACCCTCCGGGACATCAAATGAAAAACTGTTTTTT. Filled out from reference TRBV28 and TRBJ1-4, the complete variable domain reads DVKVTQSSRYLVKRTGEKVFLECVQDMDHENMFWYRQDPGLGLRLIYFSYDVKMKEKGDIPEGYSVSREKKERFSLILESASTNQTSMYLCASRPSGTSNEKLFFGSGTQLSVL.

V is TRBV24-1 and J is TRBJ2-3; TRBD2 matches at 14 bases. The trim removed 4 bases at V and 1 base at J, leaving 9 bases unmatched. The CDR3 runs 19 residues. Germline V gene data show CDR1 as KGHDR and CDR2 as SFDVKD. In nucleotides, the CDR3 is TGTGCCACCAGTGACGCCGGGACTAGCGGGAGTGGAGGCACAGATACGCAGTATTTT. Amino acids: CATSDAGTSGSGGTDTQYF.

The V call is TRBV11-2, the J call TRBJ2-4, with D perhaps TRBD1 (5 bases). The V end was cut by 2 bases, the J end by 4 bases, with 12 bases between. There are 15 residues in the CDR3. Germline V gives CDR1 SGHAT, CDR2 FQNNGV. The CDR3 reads CASSLQQVHKNIQYF. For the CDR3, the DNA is TGTGCCAGCAGCTTACAACAGGTCCATAAAAACATTCAGTACTTC.

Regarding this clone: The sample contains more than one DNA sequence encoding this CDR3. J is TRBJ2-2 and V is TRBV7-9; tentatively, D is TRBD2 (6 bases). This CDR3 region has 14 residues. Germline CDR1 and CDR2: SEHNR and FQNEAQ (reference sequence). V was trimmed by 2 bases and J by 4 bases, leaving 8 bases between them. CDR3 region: CASSLLGSTGELFF. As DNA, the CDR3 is TGTGCCAGCAGCTTACTCGGGAGCACCGGGGAGCTGTTTTTT.

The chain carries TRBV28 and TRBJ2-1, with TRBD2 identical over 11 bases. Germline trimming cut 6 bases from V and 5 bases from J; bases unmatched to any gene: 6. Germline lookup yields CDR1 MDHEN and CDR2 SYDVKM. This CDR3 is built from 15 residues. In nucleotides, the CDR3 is TGTGCCAGCAGACAGACTAGCGGGACTGACAATGAGCAGTTCTTC. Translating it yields CASRQTSGTDNEQFF.

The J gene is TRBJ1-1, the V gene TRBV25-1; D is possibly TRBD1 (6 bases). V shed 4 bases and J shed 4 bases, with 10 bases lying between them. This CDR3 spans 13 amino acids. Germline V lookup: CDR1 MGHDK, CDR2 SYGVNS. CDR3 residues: CASSARGRTEAFF. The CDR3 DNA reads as TGTGCCAGCAGTGCCAGGGGTCGCACTGAAGCTTTCTTT.

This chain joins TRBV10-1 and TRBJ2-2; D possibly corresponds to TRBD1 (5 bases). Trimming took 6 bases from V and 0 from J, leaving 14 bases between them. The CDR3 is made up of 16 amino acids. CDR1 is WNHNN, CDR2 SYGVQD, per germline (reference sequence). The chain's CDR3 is CASSDSGLANTGELFF. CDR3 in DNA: TGCGCCAGCAGCGATTCAGGGCTAGCGAACACCGGGGAGCTGTTTTTT.